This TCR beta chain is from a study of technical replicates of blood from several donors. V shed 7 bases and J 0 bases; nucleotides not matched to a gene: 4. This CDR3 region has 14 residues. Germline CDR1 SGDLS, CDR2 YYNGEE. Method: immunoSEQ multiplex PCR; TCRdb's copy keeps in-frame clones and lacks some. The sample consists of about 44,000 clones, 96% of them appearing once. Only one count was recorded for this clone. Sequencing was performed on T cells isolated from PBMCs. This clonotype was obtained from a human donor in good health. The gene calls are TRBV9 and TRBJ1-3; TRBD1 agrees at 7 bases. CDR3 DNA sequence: TGTGCCAGCGGGGGACAGCACTCTGGAAACACCATATATTTT. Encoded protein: CASGGQHSGNTIYF.